Below, 17 T cell receptor beta chains from the same sample are listed, as sequenced in a study of blood T cells in healthy people across ages. It was with a sample-barcoded 5' primer and a J-beta primer mix that a second PCR of roughly 7 to 12 cycles was run. TCRdb independently ran MiXCR on the 5' RACE reads; one entry per CDR3 protein. The sample carries roughly 800,000 distinct CDR3 sequences, around 24% recorded once. The same data also contributed to another study, on T cells of mothers and their children.

Sequencing used blood. These receptors were taken from a boy under 18 in good health.

This clonotype was observed a few times. This chain connects TRBV11-2 to TRBJ2-5; no definite D call. Germline values: CDR1 SGHAT, CDR2 FQNNGV. The V end lost 3 bases, the J end lost 5 bases, and 4 bases lay between the germline ends. CDR3 length equals 11 residues. The CDR3: CASSLFETQYF. In nucleotides, the CDR3 is TGTGCCAGCAGCTTGTTCGAGACCCAGTACTTC.

This clonotype showed up just a few times. The CDR3 DNA reads TGTGCCAGCAGTGATCCCAGGGACCCAGATACGCAGTATTTT. Amino acids: CASSDPRDPDTQYF. The chain joins TRBV6-1 to TRBJ2-3; D possibly uses TRBD1 or TRBD2 (5 bases each). The germline CDR1 and CDR2 sequences are MNHNS and SASEGT. The V and J ends lost 3 bases and 4 bases respectively, with 11 bases between them. The CDR3 runs 14 residues.

A few counts support this clonotype. This chain links TRBV11-2 with TRBJ1-5; maybe TRBD1 (5 bases). Germline V gene data show CDR1 as SGHAT and CDR2 as FQNNGV. V was clipped by 5 bases and J by 2 bases, with 16 bases between them. CDR3 length: 16 amino acids. The CDR3 DNA is TGTGCCAGCAGCAAACGGACCAGGGCGGGCAATCAGCCCCAGCATTTT. It codes for CASSKRTRAGNQPQHF.

This clonotype was observed a few times. DNA of the CDR3: TGCAGTGCTCCTGAGGGGCTGGGGGCCAACGTCCTGACTTTC. Translating it yields CSAPEGLGANVLTF. V and J are TRBV20-1 and TRBJ2-6; the D call may be TRBD1 or TRBD2 (5 bases each). V dropped 5 bases and J dropped 4 bases, with 12 bases sitting between them. The CDR3 contains 14 residues. Germline CDR1 DFQATT, CDR2 SNEGSKA (reference sequence).

The genes are TRBV13 and TRBJ2-1; 15 bases fit TRBD2. CDR3 length: 16 amino acids. After removal of 4 bases from V and 7 bases from J, the junction contained 5 bases not matched to a gene. From germline, CDR1 is PRHDT and CDR2 FYEKMQ (reference sequence). The CDR3 DNA follows: TGTGCCAGCAGCTCCGGACTAGCGGGGGGGTTTAATGAGCAGTTCTTC. Translation gives CASSSGLAGGFNEQFF.

The J gene is TRBJ2-1, the V gene TRBV12-3 or TRBV12-4; 7 bases map to TRBD1. This CDR3 contains 13 residues. V shed 5 bases, J shed 9 bases, and the junction held 7 bases outside the gene matches. CDR3 DNA: TGTGCCAGCAGTGGCTACAGGGGTGGTGAGCAGTTCTTC. Translation: CASSGYRGGEQFF.

The chain employs TRBV9 and TRBJ1-2, with D perhaps matching TRBD1 (6 bases). CDR1 is SGDLS and CDR2 is YYNGEE in the germline V gene. Trimming pared 2 bases from V and 6 bases from J, leaving 14 bases between. The CDR3 runs to 14 residues. The CDR3 DNA reads as TGTGCCAGCAGCGTCCCAGGGGCGGCTCATGGCTACACCTTC. It encodes CASSVPGAAHGYTF.

This clonotype was observed a handful of times. V usage is TRBV30 and J usage is TRBJ2-7; D may match TRBD1 or TRBD2 (6 bases each). The CDR3 is made up of 13 amino acids. CDR1 and CDR2 (germline): GTSNPN, SVGIG (reference sequence). The germline V and J ends were trimmed by 4 bases and 3 bases, with 13 bases remaining between them. CDR3 nucleotides: TGTGCCTGGAATTTGGGGGGCTTCTACGAGCAGTACTTC. This translates into CAWNLGGFYEQYF.

V gene TRBV20-1 combines with J gene TRBJ2-3; the match to TRBD2 covers 14 bases. The CDR3 runs to 15 residues. Looked up from germline, CDR1 is DFQATT and CDR2 is SNEGSKA (reference sequence). V shed 5 bases, J shed 4 bases, and the junction held 5 bases outside the gene matches. As DNA, the CDR3 is TGCAGTGCTGTAAAGACTAGCGGGGGGGCAGATACGCAGTATTTT. Translation: CSAVKTSGGADTQYF.

Only a few counts were recorded for this clonotype. As DNA, the CDR3 is TGTGCCAGCAGCTTACGGCCAGACCCCTACGAGCAGTACTTC. Translated, it gives CASSLRPDPYEQYF. The chain combines TRBV7-3 with TRBJ2-7; D uncertain. Per the germline V gene, CDR1 is SGHTA and CDR2 is FQGTGA. The CDR3 spans 14 residues. The germline V and J ends were trimmed by 2 bases and 2 bases, with 10 bases remaining between them.

The chain couples TRBV12-3 or TRBV12-4 to TRBJ1-6; 8 bases are shared with TRBD1. V dropped 8 bases and J dropped 10; count of bases not matched to a gene: 4. CDR3 length equals 12 residues. CDR3 in DNA: TGTGCCAGCTCGGGACAGGCCTCACCCCTCCACTTT. Translating gives CASSGQASPLHF.

This rearrangement joins TRBV7-6 to TRBJ1-1; 7 nucleotides match TRBD1. Trimming removed 1 base from V and 4 bases from J; junction bases left unmatched: 12. CDR1 is SGHVS and CDR2 is FNYEAQ in the germline V gene. This CDR3 is 17 amino acids long. The CDR3 here is CASSLVVGGKGGTEAFF. The CDR3 bases are TGTGCCAGCAGCTTAGTTGTAGGGGGCAAGGGGGGCACTGAAGCTTTCTTT. Full variable domain (rest looked up from reference TRBV7-6 and TRBJ1-1): GAGVSQSPRYKVTKRGQDVALRCDPISGHVSLYWYRQALGQGPEFLTYFNYEAQQDKSGLPNDRFSAERPEGSISTLTIQRTEQRDSAMYRCASSLVVGGKGGTEAFFGQGTRLTVV.

The rearrangement links TRBV27 to TRBJ2-7; D perhaps matches TRBD1 (6 bases). The J call is uncertain, as TRBJ2-5 better fits the DNA end. The CDR3 consists of 13 residues. Germline CDR1 and CDR2: MNHEY and SMNVEV (reference sequence). CDR3 residues: CASSSTGWETQYF. The CDR3 DNA reads as TGTGCCAGCAGCTCTACAGGGTGGGAGACCCAGTACTTC.

V and J are TRBV15 and TRBJ1-2; 8 bases line up with TRBD1. The V and J ends lost 0 bases and 8 bases, in that order; junction bases with no gene match: 5. The V gene's germline CDR1 is LNHNV and CDR2 YYDKDF (reference sequence). This CDR3 comprises 14 residues. The CDR3 protein is CATSRDNQGAGYTF. As DNA, the CDR3 is TGTGCCACCAGCAGAGATAATCAGGGGGCAGGCTACACCTTC.

The chain joins TRBV6-2 or TRBV6-3 to TRBJ2-7, with D unclear. The V gene lost 5 bases and the J gene lost 4 bases, with 15 bases spanning the gap. CDR1 is MNHEY and CDR2 is SVGEGT in the germline V gene. The CDR3 has 14 residues. The CDR3 sequence: CASSPTVLGYEQYF. CDR3 in DNA: TGTGCCAGCAGTCCTACGGTCCTTGGATACGAGCAGTACTTC.

The genes are TRBV20-1 and TRBJ2-3; the D gene is possibly TRBD2 (6 bases). CDR1 DFQATT and CDR2 SNEGSKA come from the germline V gene (reference sequence). CDR3 size: 14 residues. Trimming cost V 0 bases and J 1 base, with 8 bases left between them. CDR3 protein: CSARDKRGTDTQYF. CDR3 bases: TGCAGTGCTAGAGACAAGCGGGGCACAGATACGCAGTATTTT.

The CDR3 here is CASSFGQWGTGELFF. The CDR3 DNA sequence: TGTGCCAGCAGCTTCGGACAGTGGGGCACCGGGGAGCTGTTTTTT. J is TRBJ2-2 and V is TRBV7-3; a weak D match, TRBD1 (6 bases). The ends were cut back, 3 bases at V and 4 bases at J, with 12 bases in the middle. Germline CDR1 SGHTA, CDR2 FQGTGA. This CDR3 spans 15 amino acids.